The T cell receptor (beta chain) described here comes from a study of cytomegalovirus exposure and HLA in healthy donors. Study outcomes and limitations: Most TCR sequences were uncommon, yet certain public TCRs appeared in many donors. The listing of roughly 160 TCR beta chains classed them as cytomegalovirus-associated.

In the case of this clone: Its specificity is not known.

The assay was immunoSEQ multiplex PCR, and TCRdb's table has in-frame clones only and misses some. The table records approximately 260,000 clones, about 86% of them present only once. The CDR3 has 13 amino acids. CDR1 is GTSNPN and CDR2 is SVGIG in the germline V gene (reference sequence). Trimming at V came to 5 bases and at J to 5 bases, leaving 5 bases not matched to a gene. The genes are TRBV30 and TRBJ2-1; 8 bases are a match to TRBD1. Sequencing was carried out using PBMCs. This receptor was taken from a woman in her late teens or twenties in good health and CMV-seronegative. CDR3 sequence: CAWGGQEHNEQFF. The CDR3 DNA reads as TGTGCCTGGGGGGGACAGGAGCACAATGAGCAGTTCTTC. Supplemented by reference TRBV30 and TRBJ2-1, the full variable domain reads SQTIHQWPATLVQPVGSPLSLECTVEGTSNPNLYWYRQAAGRGLQLLFYSVGIGQISSEVPQNLSASRPQDRQFILSSKKLLLSDSGFYLCAWGGQEHNEQFFGPGTRLTVL.